A single sample is the source of the 15 T cell receptor beta chains below, sequenced in a study of T cells in Graves' hyperthyroidism and ophthalmopathy. RNA transcripts were the template for amplifying TCR beta CDR3 regions. The TCR CDR3 first-round RT-PCR relied on the HTBI primer set. TCRdb reprocessed the multiplex PCR reads with MiXCR, giving one entry per CDR3 protein. This table has 400,000 to 500,000 distinct CDR3 sequences, roughly 14% appearing once. The sequencing sample was made of blood. All receptors come from a man aged 18-30 years with Graves' ophthalmopathy.

In this sample, this clonotype turned up a few times. V and J are TRBV4-1 and TRBJ2-5; TRBD1 or TRBD2 may be the D gene (6 bases each). The CDR3 covers 15 residues. V was clipped by 0 bases and J by 4 bases, with 12 bases between them. Germline CDR1 MGHRA, CDR2 YSYEKL. This CDR3 is CASSQDRGGRETQYF. CDR3 bases: TGCGCCAGCAGCCAAGACAGGGGAGGTCGAGAGACCCAGTACTTC.

This clonotype has a count of ten or more. The chain carries TRBV3-1 and TRBJ2-2; D possibly corresponds to TRBD1 (5 bases). In germline, CDR1 is LGHDT, CDR2 YNNKEL (reference sequence). The CDR3 has 16 residues. The V and J ends lost 1 base and 0 bases respectively, with 9 bases between them. This CDR3 reads CASSQVGATNTGELFF. The DNA for the CDR3 is TGTGCCAGCAGCCAAGTTGGGGCTACGAACACCGGGGAGCTGTTTTTT.

The chain employs TRBV6-5 and TRBJ1-5; no clear D gene. The CDR3 totals 11 residues. CDR1 is MNHEY and CDR2 is SVGAGI in the germline V gene. V lost 2 bases, J lost 4 bases, and 0 bases lay in between. CDR3: CASSYNQPQHF. In DNA, the CDR3 is TGTGCCAGCAGTTACAATCAGCCCCAGCATTTT.

This sequence joins TRBV7-9 and TRBJ2-1, with 9 bases identical to TRBD1. This CDR3 spans 14 amino acids. V was pared by 5 bases and J by 5 bases, with 4 bases of the junction left unmatched. From germline, CDR1 is SEHNR and CDR2 FQNEAQ (reference sequence). CDR3 coding DNA: TGTGCCAGCAGCGGACAGGGGCCTAACAATGAGCAGTTCTTC. Its translation is CASSGQGPNNEQFF.

There are many counts of this clonotype. The rearrangement uses TRBV29-1 and TRBJ2-7; 10 bases align to TRBD1. The V gene's germline CDR1 is SQVTM and CDR2 ANQGSEA. With V trimmed by 1 base and J by 2 bases, 5 bases remained unmatched. The CDR3 has 15 amino acids. In nucleotides, the CDR3 is TGCAGCGTTGAAGGCCAGACAGGGGGCCCCTACGAGCAGTACTTC. Its protein product is CSVEGQTGGPYEQYF.

This clonotype was seen repeatedly, ten times or more. The rearrangement uses TRBV10-3 and TRBJ1-2; 7 nucleotides align to TRBD1. This CDR3 region has 14 residues. V lost 5 bases to trimming and J lost 6 bases; unmatched junction nucleotides: 9. Germline V CDR1 and CDR2: ENHRY, SYGVKD. CDR3 protein: CAISRDGQADGYTF. The CDR3 coding sequence is TGTGCCATCAGTAGGGACGGACAGGCGGATGGCTACACCTTC.

The rearrangement joins TRBV10-3 to TRBJ2-1; D unclear. The V end lost 10 bases, the J end lost 7 bases, and 20 bases lay between the germline ends. Germline lookup yields CDR1 ENHRY and CDR2 SYGVKD. The CDR3 is 14 residues long. The CDR3 coding sequence is TGTGCCACAGGACGGGCGGAAGATGGTAATGAGCAGTTCTTC. Translating it yields CATGRAEDGNEQFF.

The chain is built from TRBV9 and TRBJ1-5, with D uncertain. The V end was cut by 0 bases, the J end by 6 bases, with 13 bases between. Germline lookup yields CDR1 SGDLS and CDR2 YYNGEE. The CDR3 is 15 amino acids. The CDR3 coding sequence is TGTGCCAGCAGCGTAGTCGGGGATCTGGGTCAGCCCCAGCATTTT. This encodes CASSVVGDLGQPQHF.

The rearrangement joins TRBV10-2 to TRBJ2-5, with D hard to call. V was cut by 4 bases and J by 4 bases, with 16 bases left in between. CDR3 size: 15 residues. CDR1 and CDR2 from the germline V gene are WSHSY and SAAADI. The CDR3 sequence: CASSVFLGLIETQYF. The CDR3 nucleotides are TGCGCCAGCAGTGTGTTCCTGGGGTTGATAGAGACCCAGTACTTC.

This clonotype was counted ten times or more. The V and J genes are TRBV27 and TRBJ1-4; TRBD1 aligns across 12 bases. This CDR3 has 16 amino acids. Germline V gives CDR1 MNHEY, CDR2 SMNVEV (reference sequence). V shed 7 bases and J 8 bases; nucleotides not matched to a gene: 11. The CDR3 reads CASKTPGQGAGEKLFF. CDR3 nucleotides: TGTGCCAGCAAAACTCCGGGACAGGGGGCAGGGGAAAAACTGTTTTTT.

This clonotype showed up many times. This CDR3 reads CASSIAGGHTEAFF. CDR3 bases: TGTGCCAGCAGTATCGCCGGGGGCCACACTGAAGCTTTCTTT. The V and J genes are TRBV27 and TRBJ1-1; a possible D gene is TRBD1 (6 bases). The V and J ends lost 5 bases and 3 bases respectively, with 13 bases between them. Germline-derived CDR1 and CDR2 are MNHEY and SMNVEV (reference sequence). The CDR3 has 14 amino acids.

As concerns this clonotype: This may stem from a read error, because a much larger clone lies one nucleotide away. The V and J genes are TRBV7-2 and TRBJ2-5; 7 bases are shared with TRBD2. There are 15 residues in the CDR3. Germline V lookup: CDR1 SGHTA, CDR2 FQGNSA. The CDR3 sequence: CASRPTSAFQESQYF. The CDR3 DNA reads TGTGCCAGCAGACCTACTAGCGCCTTTCAAGAGAGCCAGTACTTC.

Regarding this clonotype: Since a much larger clone is just one base distant, this may be a read error. This chain connects TRBV7-2 to TRBJ2-2, with D possibly TRBD2 on 5 matching bases. Germline loops: CDR1 SGHTA, CDR2 FQGNSA. The CDR3 spans 17 residues. Written as DNA, the CDR3 is TGTGCCAGCAGTCACGGGCCGACGACCTTTTGGACCGGGGAGCTGGTTTTT. Translation gives CASSHGPTTFWTGELVF.

This clonotype was detected many times. This rearrangement joins TRBV5-6 to TRBJ2-3; D may be TRBD2 (5 bases). Trimming pared 0 bases from V and 1 base from J, leaving 9 bases between. The germline gives CDR1 SGHDT, CDR2 YYEEEE. The CDR3 has 15 residues. The CDR3 loop is CASSLGSVGTDTQYF. In DNA, the CDR3 is TGTGCCAGCAGCTTGGGTAGCGTCGGCACAGATACGCAGTATTTT.

Worth noting for this clonotype: A much larger clone differs by one base, so this may be a read error. V usage is TRBV6-5 and J usage is TRBJ1-2; tentatively, D is TRBD1 (5 bases). Germline V gives CDR1 MNHEY, CDR2 SVGAGI. The CDR3 contains 13 residues. The CDR3 loop reads CASSYSGENGYAF. CDR3 in DNA: TGTGCCAGCAGTTACTCGGGGGAGAATGGCTACGCCTTC.